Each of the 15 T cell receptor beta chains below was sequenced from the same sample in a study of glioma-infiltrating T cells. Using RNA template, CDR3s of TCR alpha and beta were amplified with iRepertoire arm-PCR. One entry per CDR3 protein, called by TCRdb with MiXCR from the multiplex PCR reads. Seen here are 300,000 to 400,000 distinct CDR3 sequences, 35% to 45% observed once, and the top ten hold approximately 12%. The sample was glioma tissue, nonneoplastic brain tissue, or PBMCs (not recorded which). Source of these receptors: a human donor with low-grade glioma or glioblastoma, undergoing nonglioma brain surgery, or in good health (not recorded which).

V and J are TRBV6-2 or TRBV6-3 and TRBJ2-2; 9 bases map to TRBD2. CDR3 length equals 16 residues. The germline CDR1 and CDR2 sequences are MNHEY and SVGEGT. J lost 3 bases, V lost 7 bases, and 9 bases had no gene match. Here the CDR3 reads CASTPQREVDTGELFF. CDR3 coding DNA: TGTGCCAGCACCCCCCAGCGGGAGGTCGACACCGGGGAGCTGTTTTTT.

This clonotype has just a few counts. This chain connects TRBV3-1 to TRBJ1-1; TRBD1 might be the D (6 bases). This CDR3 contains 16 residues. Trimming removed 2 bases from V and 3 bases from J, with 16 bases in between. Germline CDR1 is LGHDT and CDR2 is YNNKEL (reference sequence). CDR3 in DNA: TGTGCCAGCAGCCAATTCATGGGGGCGATGGACACTGAAGCTTTCTTT. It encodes CASSQFMGAMDTEAFF. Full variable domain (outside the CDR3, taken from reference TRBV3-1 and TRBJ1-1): DTAVSQTPKYLVTQMGNDKSIKCEQNLGHDTMYWYKQDSKKFLKIMFSYNNKELIINETVPNRFSPKSPDKAHLNLHINSLELGDSAVYFCASSQFMGAMDTEAFFGQGTRLTVV.

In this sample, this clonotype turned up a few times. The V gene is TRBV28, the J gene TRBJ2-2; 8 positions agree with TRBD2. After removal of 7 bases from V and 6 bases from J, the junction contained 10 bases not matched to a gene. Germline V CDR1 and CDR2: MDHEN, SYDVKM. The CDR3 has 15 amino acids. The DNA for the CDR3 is TGTGCCAGCACCACACCGGGGGGGTCCTCCGGGGAGCTGTTTTTT. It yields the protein CASTTPGGSSGELFF.

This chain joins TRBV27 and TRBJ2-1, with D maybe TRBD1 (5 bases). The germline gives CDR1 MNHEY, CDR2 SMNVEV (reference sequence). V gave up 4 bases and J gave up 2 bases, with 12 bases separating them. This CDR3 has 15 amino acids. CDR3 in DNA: TGTGCCAGCAGTTCACAGGAGAGGACCTACAATGAGCAGTTCTTC. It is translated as CASSSQERTYNEQFF.

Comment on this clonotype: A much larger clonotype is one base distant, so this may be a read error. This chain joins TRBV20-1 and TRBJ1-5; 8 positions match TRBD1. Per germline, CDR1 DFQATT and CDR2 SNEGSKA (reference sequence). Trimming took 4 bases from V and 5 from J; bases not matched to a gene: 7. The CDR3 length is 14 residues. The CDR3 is CSATDRVGDQPQHF. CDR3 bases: TGCAGTGCTACGGACAGGGTTGGCGATCAGCCCCAGCATTTT.

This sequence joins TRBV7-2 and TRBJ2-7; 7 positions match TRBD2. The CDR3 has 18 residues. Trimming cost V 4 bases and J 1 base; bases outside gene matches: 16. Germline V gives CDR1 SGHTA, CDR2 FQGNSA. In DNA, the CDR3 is TGTGCCAGCAGCTCCCCCGAGACTAGCCCAGGGAGATCCTACGAGCAGTACTTC. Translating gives CASSSPETSPGRSYEQYF.

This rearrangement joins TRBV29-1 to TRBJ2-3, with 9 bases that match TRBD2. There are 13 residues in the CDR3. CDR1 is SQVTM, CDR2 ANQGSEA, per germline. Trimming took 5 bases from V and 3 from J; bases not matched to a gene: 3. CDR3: CSVRTSGTDTQYF. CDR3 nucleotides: TGCAGCGTTCGCACTAGCGGGACAGATACGCAGTATTTT.

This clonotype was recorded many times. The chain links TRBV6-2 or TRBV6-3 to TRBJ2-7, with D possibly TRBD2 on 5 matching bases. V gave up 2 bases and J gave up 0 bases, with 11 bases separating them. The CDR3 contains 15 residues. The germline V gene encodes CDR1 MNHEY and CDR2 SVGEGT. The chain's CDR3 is CASSYGLLPSYEQYF. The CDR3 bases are TGTGCCAGCAGTTACGGACTTCTCCCCTCCTACGAGCAGTACTTC.

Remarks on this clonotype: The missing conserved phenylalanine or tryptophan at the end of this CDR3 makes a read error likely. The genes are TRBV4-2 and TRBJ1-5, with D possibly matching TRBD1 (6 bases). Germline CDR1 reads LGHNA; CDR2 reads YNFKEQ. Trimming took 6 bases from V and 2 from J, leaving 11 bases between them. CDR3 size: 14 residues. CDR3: CASRPAGGNQPQHS. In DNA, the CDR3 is TGTGCCAGCAGGCCGGCAGGGGGCAATCAGCCCCAGCATTCT.

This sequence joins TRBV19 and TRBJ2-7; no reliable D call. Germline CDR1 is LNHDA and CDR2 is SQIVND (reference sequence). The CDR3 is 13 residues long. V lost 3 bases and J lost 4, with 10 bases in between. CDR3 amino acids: CASSMWLAYEQYF. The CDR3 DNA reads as TGTGCCAGTAGTATGTGGCTTGCTTACGAGCAGTACTTC.

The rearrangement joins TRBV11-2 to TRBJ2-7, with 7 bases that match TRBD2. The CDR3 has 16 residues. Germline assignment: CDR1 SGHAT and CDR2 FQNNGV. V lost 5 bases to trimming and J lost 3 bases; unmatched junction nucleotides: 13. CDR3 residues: CASSPFLAEGRYEQYF. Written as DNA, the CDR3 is TGTGCCAGCAGCCCATTTCTAGCGGAAGGACGCTACGAGCAGTACTTC.

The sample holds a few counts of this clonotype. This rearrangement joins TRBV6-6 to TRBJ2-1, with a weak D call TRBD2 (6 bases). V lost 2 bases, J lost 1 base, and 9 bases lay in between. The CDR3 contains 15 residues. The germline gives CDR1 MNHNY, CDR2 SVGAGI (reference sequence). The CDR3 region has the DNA TGTGCCAGCAGTTACGAGGCGGGGTCCTACAATGAGCAGTTCTTC. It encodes CASSYEAGSYNEQFF.

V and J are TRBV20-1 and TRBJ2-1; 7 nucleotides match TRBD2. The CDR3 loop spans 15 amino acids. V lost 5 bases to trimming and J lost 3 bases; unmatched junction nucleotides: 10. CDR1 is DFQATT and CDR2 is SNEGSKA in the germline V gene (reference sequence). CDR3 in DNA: TGCAGTGCTGCGAGCGGACTAGTTCTCTACAATGAGCAGTTCTTC. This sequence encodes CSAASGLVLYNEQFF.

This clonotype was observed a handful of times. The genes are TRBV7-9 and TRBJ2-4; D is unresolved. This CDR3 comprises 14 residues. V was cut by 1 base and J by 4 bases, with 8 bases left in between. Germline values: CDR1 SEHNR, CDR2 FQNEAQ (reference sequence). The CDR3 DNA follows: TGTGCCAGCAGCTTAGTCTTGGGGAAAAACATTCAGTACTTC. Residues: CASSLVLGKNIQYF. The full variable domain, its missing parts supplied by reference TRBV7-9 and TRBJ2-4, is DTGVSQNPRHKITKRGQNVTFRCDPISEHNRLYWYRQTLGQGPEFLTYFQNEAQLEKSRLLSDRFSAERPKGSFSTLEIQRTEQGDSAMYLCASSLVLGKNIQYFGAGTRLSVL.

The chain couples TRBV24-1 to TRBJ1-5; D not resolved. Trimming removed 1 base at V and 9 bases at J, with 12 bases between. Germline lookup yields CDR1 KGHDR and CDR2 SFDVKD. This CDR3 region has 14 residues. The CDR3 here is CATSDFRPFLPQHF. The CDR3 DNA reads TGTGCCACCAGTGATTTTAGACCGTTTTTGCCCCAGCATTTT.